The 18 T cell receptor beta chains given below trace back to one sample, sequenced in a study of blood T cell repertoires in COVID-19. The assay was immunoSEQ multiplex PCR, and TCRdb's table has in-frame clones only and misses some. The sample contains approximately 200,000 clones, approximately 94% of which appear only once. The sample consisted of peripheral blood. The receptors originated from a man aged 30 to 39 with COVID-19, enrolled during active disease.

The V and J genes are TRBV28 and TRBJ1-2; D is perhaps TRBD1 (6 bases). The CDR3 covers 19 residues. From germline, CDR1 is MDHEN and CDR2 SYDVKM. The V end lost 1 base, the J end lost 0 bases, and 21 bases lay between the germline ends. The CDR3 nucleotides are TGTGCCAGCAGTTTATTTCACCCCCAGGGGCAGGGCCCTAACTATGGCTACACCTTC. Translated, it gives CASSLFHPQGQGPNYGYTF.

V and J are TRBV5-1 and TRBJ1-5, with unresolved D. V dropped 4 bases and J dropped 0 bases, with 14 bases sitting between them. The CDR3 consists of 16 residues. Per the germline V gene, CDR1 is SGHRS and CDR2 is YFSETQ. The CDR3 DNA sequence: TGCGCCAGCAGCAGCAACAGAGAAAGTAGCAATCAGCCCCAGCATTTT. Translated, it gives CASSSNRESSNQPQHF.

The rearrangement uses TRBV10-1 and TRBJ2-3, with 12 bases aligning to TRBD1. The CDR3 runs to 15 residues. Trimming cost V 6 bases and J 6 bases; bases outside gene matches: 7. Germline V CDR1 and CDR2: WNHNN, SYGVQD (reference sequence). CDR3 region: CASRAGTGGVDTQYF. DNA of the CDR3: TGCGCCAGCAGGGCCGGGACAGGGGGCGTCGATACGCAGTATTTT.

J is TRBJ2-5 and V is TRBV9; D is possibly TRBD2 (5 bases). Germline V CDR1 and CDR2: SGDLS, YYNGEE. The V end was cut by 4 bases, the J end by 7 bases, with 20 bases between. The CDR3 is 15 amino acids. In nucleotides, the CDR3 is TGTGCCAGCAGCCCCCGGGAAAATGGAGCGGCGACCCAGTACTTC. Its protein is CASSPRENGAATQYF.

The CDR3 loop is CASSLVGGPYSTNQPQHF. CDR3 DNA: TGTGCCAGCAGCTTAGTCGGCGGTCCTTACTCCACCAATCAGCCCCAGCATTTT. The rearrangement joins TRBV7-9 to TRBJ1-5; no reliable D call. The V and J ends lost 1 base and 3 bases respectively, with 19 bases between them. Germline V CDR1 and CDR2: SEHNR, FQNEAQ (reference sequence). This CDR3 has 18 residues. Together with reference TRBV7-9 and TRBJ1-5, the CDR3 gives the full variable domain: DTGVSQNPRHKITKRGQNVTFRCDPISEHNRLYWYRQTLGQGPEFLTYFQNEAQLEKSRLLSDRFSAERPKGSFSTLEIQRTEQGDSAMYLCASSLVGGPYSTNQPQHFGDGTRLSIL.

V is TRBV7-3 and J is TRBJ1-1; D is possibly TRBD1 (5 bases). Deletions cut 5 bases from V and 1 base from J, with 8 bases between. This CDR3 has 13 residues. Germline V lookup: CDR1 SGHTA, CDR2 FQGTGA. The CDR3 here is CASSPRGNTEAFF. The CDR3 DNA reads TGTGCCAGCAGCCCTAGGGGGAACACTGAAGCTTTCTTT. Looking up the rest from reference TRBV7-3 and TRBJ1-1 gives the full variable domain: GAGVSQTPSNKVTEKGKYVELRCDPISGHTALYWYRQSLGQGPEFLIYFQGTGAADDSGLPNDRFFAVRPEGSVSTLKIQRTERGDSAVYLCASSPRGNTEAFFGQGTRLTVV.

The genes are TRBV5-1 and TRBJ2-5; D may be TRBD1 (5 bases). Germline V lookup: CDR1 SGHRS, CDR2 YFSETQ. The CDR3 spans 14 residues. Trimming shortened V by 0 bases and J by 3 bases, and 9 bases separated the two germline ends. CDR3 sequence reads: CASSLDGREETQYF. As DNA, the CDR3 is TGCGCCAGCAGCTTGGACGGCAGGGAAGAGACCCAGTACTTC.

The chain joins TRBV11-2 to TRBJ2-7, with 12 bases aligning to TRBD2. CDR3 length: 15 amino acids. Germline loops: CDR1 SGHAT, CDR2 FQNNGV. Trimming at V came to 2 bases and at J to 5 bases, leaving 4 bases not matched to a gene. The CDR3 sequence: CASSLLAGGIDEQYF. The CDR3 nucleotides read TGTGCCAGCAGCTTACTAGCGGGGGGGATCGACGAGCAGTACTTC. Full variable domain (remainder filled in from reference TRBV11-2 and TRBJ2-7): EAGVAQSPRYKIIEKRQSVAFWCNPISGHATLYWYQQILGQGPKLLIQFQNNGVVDDSQLPKDRFSAERLKGVDSTLKIQPAKLEDSAVYLCASSLLAGGIDEQYFGPGTRLTVT.

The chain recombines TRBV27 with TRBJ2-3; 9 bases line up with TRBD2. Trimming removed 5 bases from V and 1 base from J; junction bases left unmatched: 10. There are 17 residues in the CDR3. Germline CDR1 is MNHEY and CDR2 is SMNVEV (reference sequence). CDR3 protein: CASSQTLAGSRTDTQYF. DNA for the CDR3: TGTGCCAGCAGTCAGACGCTAGCGGGATCTCGCACAGATACGCAGTATTTT.

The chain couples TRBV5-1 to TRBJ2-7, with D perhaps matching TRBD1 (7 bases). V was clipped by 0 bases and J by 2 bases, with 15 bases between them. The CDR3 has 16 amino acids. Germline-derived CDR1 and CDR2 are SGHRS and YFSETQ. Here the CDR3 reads CASSLELSGGTYEQYF. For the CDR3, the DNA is TGCGCCAGCAGCTTGGAGTTGTCAGGGGGGACCTACGAGCAGTACTTC.

CDR3 amino acids: CASSGTGRETQYF. In DNA form, the CDR3 reads TGTGCCAGCAGCGGGACAGGGAGGGAGACCCAGTACTTC. The J gene is TRBJ2-5, the V gene TRBV6-5, with 9 bases lining up with TRBD1. Per the germline V gene, CDR1 is MNHEY and CDR2 is SVGAGI. This CDR3 comprises 13 residues. J was trimmed by 5 bases and V by 6 bases; bases with no gene match: 4.

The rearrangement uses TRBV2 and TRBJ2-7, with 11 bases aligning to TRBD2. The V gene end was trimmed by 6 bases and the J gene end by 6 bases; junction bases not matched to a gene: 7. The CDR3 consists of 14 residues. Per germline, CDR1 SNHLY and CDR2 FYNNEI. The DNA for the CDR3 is TGTGCCAGCAGCAGTAGCGGGGGGGCCGGCGAGCAGTACTTC. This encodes CASSSSGGAGEQYF.

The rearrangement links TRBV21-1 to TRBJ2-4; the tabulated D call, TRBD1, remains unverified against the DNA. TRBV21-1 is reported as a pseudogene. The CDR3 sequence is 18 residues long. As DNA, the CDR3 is TGTGCCACCCCCGGGACAGGGGGCTTCCACCTAGCCAAAAACATTCAGTACTTC. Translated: CATPGTGGFHLAKNIQYF.

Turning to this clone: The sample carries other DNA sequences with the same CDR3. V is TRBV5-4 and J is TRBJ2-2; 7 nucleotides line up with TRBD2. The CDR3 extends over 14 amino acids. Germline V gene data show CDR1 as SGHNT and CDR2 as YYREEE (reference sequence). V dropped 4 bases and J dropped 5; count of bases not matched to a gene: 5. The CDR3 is CASSGTLATGELFF. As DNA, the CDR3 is TGTGCCAGCAGCGGCACACTAGCGACCGGGGAGCTGTTTTTT.

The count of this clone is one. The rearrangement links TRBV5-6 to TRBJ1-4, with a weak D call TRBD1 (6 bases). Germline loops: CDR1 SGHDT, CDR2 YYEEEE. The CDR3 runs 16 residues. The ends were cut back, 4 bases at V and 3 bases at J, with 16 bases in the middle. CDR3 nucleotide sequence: TGTGCCAGCAGCGTCACAGGGAAGGGGTCTAATGAAAAACTGTTTTTT. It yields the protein CASSVTGKGSNEKLFF.

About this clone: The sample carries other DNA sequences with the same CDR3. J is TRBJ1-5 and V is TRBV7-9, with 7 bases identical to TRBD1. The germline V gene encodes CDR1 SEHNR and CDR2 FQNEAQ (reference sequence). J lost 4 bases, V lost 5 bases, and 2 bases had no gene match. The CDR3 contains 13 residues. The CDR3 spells CASSRTGNQPQHF. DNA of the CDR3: TGTGCCAGCAGCCGGACAGGTAATCAGCCCCAGCATTTT.

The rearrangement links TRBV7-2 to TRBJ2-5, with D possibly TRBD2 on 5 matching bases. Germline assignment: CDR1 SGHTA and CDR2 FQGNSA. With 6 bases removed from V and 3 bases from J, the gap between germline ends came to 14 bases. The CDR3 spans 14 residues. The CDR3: CASSSTVREETQYF. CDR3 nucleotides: TGTGCCAGCAGTTCGACCGTGAGGGAAGAGACCCAGTACTTC.

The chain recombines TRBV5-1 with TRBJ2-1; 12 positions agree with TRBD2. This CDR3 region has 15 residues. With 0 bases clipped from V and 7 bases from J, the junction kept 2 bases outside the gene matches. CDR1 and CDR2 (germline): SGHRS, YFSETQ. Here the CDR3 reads CASSLDLAGGNEQFF. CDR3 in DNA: TGCGCCAGCAGCTTGGACCTAGCGGGGGGGAATGAGCAGTTCTTC.